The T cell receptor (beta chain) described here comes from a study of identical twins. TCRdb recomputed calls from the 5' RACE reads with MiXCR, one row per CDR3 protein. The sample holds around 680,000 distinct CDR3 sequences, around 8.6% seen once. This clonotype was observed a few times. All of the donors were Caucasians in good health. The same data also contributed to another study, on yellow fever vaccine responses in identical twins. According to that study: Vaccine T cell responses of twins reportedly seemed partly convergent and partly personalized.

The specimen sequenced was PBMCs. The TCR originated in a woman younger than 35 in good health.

CDR3 bases: TGCAGTGCTAGAGTGGGTAGCGGGGGCGTACAGGAGCAGTACTTC. Protein sequence: CSARVGSGGVQEQYF. The rearrangement uses TRBV20-1 and TRBJ2-7; TRBD2 matches at 9 bases. CDR1 and CDR2 from the germline V gene are DFQATT and SNEGSKA (reference sequence). After removal of 1 base from V and 7 bases from J, the junction contained 11 bases not matched to a gene. This CDR3 has 15 residues.